Listed here are 9 T cell receptor beta chains from one sample, sequenced in a study of Graves' ophthalmopathy and Graves' hyperthyroidism. CDR3 regions of TCR beta were amplified from RNA transcripts. First-round RT-PCR relied on HTBI primers, and a second-round multiplex PCR came next. TCRdb re-called the multiplex PCR reads through MiXCR, storing one row per CDR3 protein. The sample lists 300,000 to 500,000 distinct CDR3 sequences; approximately 15% were seen once. Sequenced sample: peripheral blood. Receptor source: a woman aged 18-29 years with stable Graves' hyperthyroidism.

A word on this clonotype: A read error may produce the germline difference seen at one junction end. This chain uses TRBV11-2 with TRBJ2-6; perhaps TRBD1 as D (6 bases). The CDR3 sequence is 19 residues long. Germline loops: CDR1 SGHAT, CDR2 FQNNGV. The CDR3 DNA reads as TGTGACAGCAGCTCCATACCGGGACATTACATCTCTGGGGCCAACGTCCTGACTTTC. Translation: CDSSSIPGHYISGANVLTF.

This clonotype was counted ten times or more. J is TRBJ1-1 and V is TRBV12-3 or TRBV12-4, with no clear D. V was cut by 6 bases and J by 2 bases, with 16 bases left in between. The CDR3 covers 15 residues. The CDR3 bases are TGTGCCAGCAGACTAGGGAGTTCCGCCAACACTGAAGCTTTCTTT. It is translated as CASRLGSSANTEAFF.

V and J are TRBV3-1 and TRBJ1-2, with TRBD1 matching 8 bases. Trimming cost V 4 bases and J 4 bases; bases outside gene matches: 5. Germline values: CDR1 LGHDT, CDR2 YNNKEL (reference sequence). The CDR3 is made up of 14 amino acids. The CDR3 bases are TGTGCCAGCAGCCTACAGGGGGTGAGCTATGGCTACACCTTC. This translates into CASSLQGVSYGYTF.

The chain combines TRBV5-1 with TRBJ2-2; D may be TRBD2 (6 bases). Trimming took off 5 bases at V and 4 bases at J, with 15 bases between the two ends. The CDR3 is 15 residues long. Germline-derived CDR1 and CDR2 are SGHRS and YFSETQ. The CDR3 region is CASRLPRGGTGELFF. Written as DNA, the CDR3 is TGCGCCAGCAGGCTTCCGCGGGGCGGCACCGGGGAGCTGTTTTTT. The whole variable domain, filled in from reference TRBV5-1 and TRBJ2-2, reads KAGVTQTPRYLIKTRGQQVTLSCSPISGHRSVSWYQQTPGQGLQFLFEYFSETQRNKGNFPGRFSGRQFSNSRSEMNVSTLELGDSALYLCASRLPRGGTGELFFGEGSRLTVL.

In this sample, this clonotype turned up many times. V gene TRBV18 combines with J gene TRBJ1-1; a possible D gene is TRBD1 (6 bases). CDR1 is KGHSH, CDR2 LQKENI, per germline. The CDR3 loop spans 15 amino acids. The V gene lost 4 bases and the J gene lost 4 bases, with 16 bases spanning the gap. DNA of the CDR3: TGTGCCAGCTCACAAATACAGGGTACTGGCACTGAAGCTTTCTTT. This gives the protein CASSQIQGTGTEAFF. The variable domain in full, completed from reference TRBV18 and TRBJ1-1, reads NAGVMQNPRHLVRRRGQEARLRCSPMKGHSHVYWYRQLPEEGLKFMVYLQKENIIDESGMPKERFSAEFPKEGPSILRIQQVVRGDSAAYFCASSQIQGTGTEAFFGQGTRLTVV.

This clonotype was seen ten or more times. The chain combines TRBV11-2 with TRBJ2-7; 15 bases agree with TRBD2. With V trimmed by 4 bases and J by 2 bases, 9 bases remained unmatched. There are 18 residues in the CDR3. CDR1 is SGHAT, CDR2 FQNNGV, per germline. The CDR3 is CASSSWGLAGGTAYEQYF. The CDR3 nucleotides are TGTGCCAGCAGCTCGTGGGGACTAGCGGGGGGAACAGCCTACGAGCAGTACTTC.

This clonotype was seen ten or more times. The CDR3 coding sequence is TGTGCCAGCAGTCGGGACAGGGTTAACACCGGGGAGCTGTTTTTT. Translating gives CASSRDRVNTGELFF. V gene TRBV7-2 combines with J gene TRBJ2-2; TRBD1 matches 9 bases. Germline CDR1 SGHTA, CDR2 FQGNSA. V was pared by 6 bases and J by 2 bases, with 4 bases of the junction left unmatched. The CDR3 sequence is 15 residues long.

In this sample, this clonotype turned up many times. The chain links TRBV11-2 to TRBJ2-7, with a weak D call TRBD2 (5 bases). The CDR3 is 13 residues long. Trimming left V 3 bases short and J 5 bases short, with 11 bases between. Germline CDR1 is SGHAT and CDR2 is FQNNGV. The CDR3 is CASSFGVPNEQYF. CDR3 nucleotide sequence: TGTGCCAGCAGCTTCGGGGTGCCGAACGAGCAGTACTTC.

This clonotype has a count of ten or more. The V and J genes are TRBV11-2 and TRBJ2-5; D might be TRBD2 (5 bases). V shed 0 bases and J shed 0 bases, with 8 bases lying between them. CDR1 is SGHAT and CDR2 is FQNNGV in the germline V gene. There are 15 residues in the CDR3. For the CDR3, the DNA is TGTGCCAGCAGCTTAGATGGACTCAACCAAGAGACCCAGTACTTC. It specifies CASSLDGLNQETQYF.